This T cell receptor beta chain was identified in a study of neurological immune-mediated disorders. This clonotype was picked up many times. From the 5' RACE reads, TCRdb called clonotypes with MiXCR, one entry per CDR3 protein. The data show fewer than 25,000 distinct CDR3 sequences, more than 9% seen once. Germline lookup yields CDR1 SGHDT and CDR2 YYEEEE. J gave up 3 bases and V 7 bases, and 5 bases lay outside the gene matches. This CDR3 spans 15 amino acids. The origin of this receptor is a woman in her sixties or seventies with HTLV-1-associated myelopathy (HAM/TSP). The genes are TRBV5-6 and TRBJ2-1, with TRBD2 matching 12 bases. The sequenced sample was PBMCs. The CDR3 is CASGKGLAGYNEQFF. The CDR3 DNA reads as TGTGCCAGCGGCAAGGGACTAGCGGGCTACAATGAGCAGTTCTTC.